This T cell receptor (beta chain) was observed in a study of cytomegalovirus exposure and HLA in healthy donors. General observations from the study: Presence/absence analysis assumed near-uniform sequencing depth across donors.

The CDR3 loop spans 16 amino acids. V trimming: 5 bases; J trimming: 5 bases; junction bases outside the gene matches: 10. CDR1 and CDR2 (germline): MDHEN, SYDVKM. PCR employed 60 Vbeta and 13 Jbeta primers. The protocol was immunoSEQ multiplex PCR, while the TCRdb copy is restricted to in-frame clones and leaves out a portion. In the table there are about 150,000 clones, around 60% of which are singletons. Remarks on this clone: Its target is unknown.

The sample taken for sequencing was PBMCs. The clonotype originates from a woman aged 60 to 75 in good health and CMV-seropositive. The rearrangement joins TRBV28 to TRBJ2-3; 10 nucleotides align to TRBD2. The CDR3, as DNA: TGTGCCAGCAGTGCCCCTCTAGCGGGAGCGGTAGATACGCAGTATTTT. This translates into CASSAPLAGAVDTQYF.